This T cell receptor (beta chain) originates from a study of blood T cell repertoires in COVID-19. On the study more broadly: Sites in the United States, Italy and Spain provided acute and convalescent COVID-19 samples. In each case, the material was cDNA or gDNA derived from T cells, B-cell-depleted T cells, or PBMCs.

The CDR3 extends over 14 amino acids. V lost 5 bases, J lost 4 bases, and 6 bases stayed unmatched. Germline assignment: CDR1 SGHTA and CDR2 FQGNSA. Original handling: Nucleated cell counts were estimated from reference gene primer amplification. The protocol was immunoSEQ multiplex PCR, while the TCRdb copy is restricted to in-frame clones and leaves out a portion. V and J calls and clone size are given by that table; D and trimming were obtained from the DNA. The data hold roughly 230,000 clones, with 84% observed a single time. The chain employs TRBV7-2 and TRBJ1-2; 8 bases are shared with TRBD1. The TCR sequence derives from a man between 45 and 60 years old with acute or convalescent COVID-19. The specimen was peripheral blood. CDR3 coding DNA: TGTGCCAGCAGCCTCGGACAGGGAGGCTATGGCTACACCTTC. Protein sequence: CASSLGQGGYGYTF.